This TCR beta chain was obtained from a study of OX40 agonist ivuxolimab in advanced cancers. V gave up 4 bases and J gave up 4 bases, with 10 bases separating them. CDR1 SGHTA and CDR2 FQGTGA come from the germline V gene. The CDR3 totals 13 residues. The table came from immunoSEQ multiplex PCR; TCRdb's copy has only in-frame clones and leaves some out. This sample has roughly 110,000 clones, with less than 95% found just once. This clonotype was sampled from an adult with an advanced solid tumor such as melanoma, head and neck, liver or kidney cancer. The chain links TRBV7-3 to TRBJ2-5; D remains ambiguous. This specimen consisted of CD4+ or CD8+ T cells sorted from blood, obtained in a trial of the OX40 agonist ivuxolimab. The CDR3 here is CASSSGHGETQYF. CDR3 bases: TGTGCCAGCAGCTCGGGTCACGGAGAGACCCAGTACTTC. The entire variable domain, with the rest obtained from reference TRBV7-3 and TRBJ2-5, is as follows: GAGVSQTPSNKVTEKGKYVELRCDPISGHTALYWYRQSLGQGPEFLIYFQGTGAADDSGLPNDRFFAVRPEGSVSTLKIQRTERGDSAVYLCASSSGHGETQYFGPGTRLLVL.